The 8 T cell receptor beta chains presented below share a single source sample, sequenced in a study of technical replicates of blood from several donors. TCRdb's table, derived via immunoSEQ multiplex PCR, lists solely in-frame clones and lacks some. The table lists approximately 50,000 clones, roughly 92% of them singletons. The sequenced material came from T cells isolated from PBMCs. These receptors came from a human donor in good health.

The J gene is TRBJ2-3, the V gene TRBV7-3; 7 bases fit TRBD1. Per germline, CDR1 SGHTA and CDR2 FQGTGA. V was clipped by 5 bases and J by 3 bases; unmatched bases: 2. The CDR3 length is 13 residues. CDR3 bases: TGTGCCAGCAGCCAGGACAGGACAGATACGCAGTATTTT. It codes for CASSQDRTDTQYF.

V is TRBV6-5 and J is TRBJ2-7, with 8 bases matching TRBD1. The CDR3 is made up of 15 amino acids. Germline V lookup: CDR1 MNHEY, CDR2 SVGAGI. The V segment lost 5 bases and the J segment 4 bases; nucleotides outside the gene matches: 10. The CDR3 bases are TGTGCCAGCAGTCCCTCTTGGGGGACAGGTTACGAGCAGTACTTC. Translation: CASSPSWGTGYEQYF.

This clone showed up just once. The chain is built from TRBV5-1 and TRBJ2-5; a weak D match, TRBD1 (5 bases). Per the germline V gene, CDR1 is SGHRS and CDR2 is YFSETQ. The V end lost 0 bases, the J end lost 2 bases, and 11 bases lay between the germline ends. The CDR3 length is 15 residues. CDR3 region: CASSLAGSYQETQYF. Written as DNA, the CDR3 is TGCGCCAGCAGCTTGGCAGGGTCGTATCAAGAGACCCAGTACTTC.

The chain is built from TRBV28 and TRBJ1-1; tentative D call: TRBD1 (5 bases). CDR3 length: 13 amino acids. Germline V CDR1 and CDR2: MDHEN, SYDVKM. Between the trimmed V and J ends, which lost 7 bases and 1 base, there was a span of 10 bases. The DNA of the CDR3 is TGTGCCAGCATAAGGGGCCGGAACACTGAAGCTTTCTTT. Translating gives CASIRGRNTEAFF.

The CDR3 loop reads CSVTSFGQNSYEQYF. For the CDR3, the DNA is TGCAGCGTTACTAGCTTCGGACAAAACTCCTACGAGCAGTACTTC. This rearrangement joins TRBV29-1 to TRBJ2-7; D is possibly TRBD2 (6 bases). CDR3 size: 15 residues. Germline assignment: CDR1 SQVTM and CDR2 ANQGSEA. Trimming pared 5 bases from V and 0 bases from J, leaving 17 bases between.

This clone was recorded a few times. This chain links TRBV9 with TRBJ1-1, with D uncertain. The CDR3 sequence is 12 residues long. Trimming shortened V by 0 bases and J by 8 bases, and 8 bases separated the two germline ends. Germline values: CDR1 SGDLS, CDR2 YYNGEE. In nucleotides, the CDR3 is TGTGCCAGCAGCGTAGGGGCAGCCGAAGCTTTCTTT. It encodes CASSVGAAEAFF.

This clone was found once. This chain joins TRBV7-9 and TRBJ1-1; D is uncertain. Per the germline V gene, CDR1 is SEHNR and CDR2 is FQNEAQ (reference sequence). V lost 5 bases, J lost 1 base, and 8 bases lay in between. The CDR3 runs 13 residues. CDR3 DNA: TGTGCCAGCAGCCCGGGAGCGAACACTGAAGCTTTCTTT. As protein: CASSPGANTEAFF.

The V call is TRBV6-5, the J call TRBJ1-5; a weak D match, TRBD1 (6 bases). V lost 6 bases, J lost 0 bases, and 12 bases lay in between. The length of the CDR3 is 15 residues. In germline, CDR1 is MNHEY, CDR2 SVGAGI. The CDR3 coding sequence is TGTGCCAGCAGGCAGACAGGACCTAGCAATCAGCCCCAGCATTTT. Encoded protein: CASRQTGPSNQPQHF.